These T cell receptor beta chains were read from a single sample in a study of blood T cell dynamics during melanoma immunotherapy. The data were produced by immunoSEQ multiplex PCR, yet TCRdb's version contains in-frame clones alone and is incomplete. The table includes 10,000 to 13,000 clones, about 87% detected once. The source was blood, collected from a patient treated with checkpoint blockade. The receptors were gathered from a human donor with melanoma. CDR3s include the opening cysteine and the closing phenylalanine or tryptophan. D genes are given only for firm matches. Rows give clone size only sometimes, using once, few, many, or a class for an expanded clone.

j_gene,abundance,d_gene,v_gene,CDR3nt,CDR3aa
TRBJ1-2,few,TRBD1,TRBV6-4,TGTGCCAGCAGTGAAACCGGGACAGGCCTCTATGGCTACACCTTC,CASSETGTGLYGYTF
TRBJ1-1,few,TRBD1,TRBV18,TGTGCCAGCTCACCACCGACAGGGGTGAACACTGAAGCTTTCTTT,CASSPPTGVNTEAFF
TRBJ1-4,-,TRBD1,TRBV27,TGTGCCAGCAGTTCCCTGGACAGGGTTTTTGAAAAACTGTTTTTT,CASSSLDRVFEKLFF
TRBJ2-3,-,-,TRBV5-1,TGCGCCAGCAGCTTGGGGACAGATAGAGATACGCAGTATTTT,CASSLGTDRDTQYF
TRBJ2-5,-,-,TRBV11-2,TGTGCCAGCAGCTCAACACAGGCGGGAGAGACCCAGTACTTC,CASSSTQAGETQYF
TRBJ1-1,-,-,TRBV5-1,TGCGCCAGCAGCTTGTTGCAGAACACTGAAGCTTTCTTT,CASSLLQNTEAFF
TRBJ1-3,-,TRBD1,TRBV5-1,TGCGCCAGCAGGACAGGGGATGGAAACACCATATATTTT,CASRTGDGNTIYF
TRBJ2-3,-,TRBD1,TRBV18,TGTGCCAGCTCACCGTCCGGGACAGGGGGCTCCACAGATACGCAGTATTTT,CASSPSGTGGSTDTQYF
TRBJ1-2,-,TRBD1,TRBV9,TGTGCCAGCAGCGCCCAGGGGGAGCACTATGGCTACACCTTC,CASSAQGEHYGYTF
TRBJ1-5,-,-,TRBV4-3,TGCGCCAGCAGCGAGGGGAGAGGTCAGCCCCAGCATTTT,CASSEGRGQPQHF
TRBJ1-1,once,-,TRBV25-1,TGTGCCAGCGCTGCGGTGGGGCTCAACACTGAAGCTTTCTTT,CASAAVGLNTEAFF
TRBJ2-5,-,-,TRBV2,TGTGCCAGCAGTGGTCGGGCAGGGGGAGGCGGGACCCAGTACTTC,CASSGRAGGGGTQYF
TRBJ1-6,once,TRBD1,TRBV15,TGTGCCACCAGCAGAGATTTTGGGACAGGGGCTGGTTCACCCCTCCACTTT,CATSRDFGTGAGSPLHF
TRBJ1-2,-,TRBD1,TRBV5-6,TGTGCCAGCAGCCGCTACCGACAGGGTACATATGGCTACACCTTC,CASSRYRQGTYGYTF
TRBJ2-1,-,TRBD2,TRBV9,TGTGCCAGCAGCGTAGAAGCGGGGTTGTACTCCTACAATGAGCAGTTCTTC,CASSVEAGLYSYNEQFF
TRBJ1-4,-,-,TRBV6-1,TGTGCCAGCTACAAACAGGGAGGGGGTGAAAAACTGTTTTTT,CASYKQGGGEKLFF
TRBJ1-4,-,TRBD1,TRBV5-6,TGTGCCAGCAGCCGACAGGGCAGTTGGGAAAAACTGTTTTTT,CASSRQGSWEKLFF
TRBJ2-5,-,TRBD2,TRBV19,TGTGCCAGTAGTAGGGCTAGCGGGAACCAAGAGACCCAGTACTTC,CASSRASGNQETQYF
TRBJ2-1,-,TRBD1,TRBV11-2,TGTGCCAGCAGCCTTACAGGGGGCTCGGGAGTTGAGCAGTTCTTC,CASSLTGGSGVEQFF
TRBJ1-1,-,TRBD1,TRBV6-5,TGTGCCACCGTAAAGAACAGGGGAACTGAAGCTTTCTTT,CATVKNRGTEAFF
TRBJ2-5,-,TRBD2,TRBV7-7,TGTGCCAGCAGCTTTGGACTAGCGGGGGGCCAAGAGACCCAGTACTTC,CASSFGLAGGQETQYF
TRBJ1-2,-,TRBD1,TRBV7-9,TGTGCAGGGGGCGGTAACTATGGCTACACCTTC,CAGGGNYGYTF
TRBJ2-7,-,TRBD1,TRBV6-1,TGTGCCAGCAGTTCACCGGGACAGGGTGCGTACGAGCAGTACTTC,CASSSPGQGAYEQYF
TRBJ1-3,-,-,TRBV7-2,TGTGCCAGCAGCTTAGGGAATGCAAACACCATATATTTT,CASSLGNANTIYF
TRBJ2-3,-,-,TRBV5-4,TGTGCCAGCAGCTCTGGGGGCTCTAGCACAGATACGCAGTATTTT,CASSSGGSSTDTQYF
TRBJ2-2,-,-,TRBV19,TGTGCCAGTAGTACACGTGACACATACACCGGGGAGCTGTTTTTT,CASSTRDTYTGELFF
TRBJ1-4,-,TRBD1,TRBV23-1,TGCGCCAGCAATTGGGACAGGGAAGATGAAAAACTGTTTTTT,CASNWDREDEKLFF
TRBJ2-3,-,-,TRBV7-3,TGTGCCAGCAGCTTAATGCTAGAACATACGCAGTATTTT,CASSLMLEHTQYF
TRBJ2-3,-,-,TRBV5-6,TGTGCCAGCAGCTTTGGAGCAGACACAGATACGCAGTATTTT,CASSFGADTDTQYF
TRBJ2-5,-,-,TRBV15,TGTGCCACCAGCGGTTCGCGGGCCTCTGGAGAGACCCAGTACTTC,CATSGSRASGETQYF
TRBJ1-2,-,-,TRBV6-6,TGTGCCAGCAGTACAGGGAACTATGGCTACACCTTC,CASSTGNYGYTF
TRBJ2-7,-,-,TRBV11-2,TGTGCCAGCAGCCCGCGACCCTACGAGCAGTACTTC,CASSPRPYEQYF
TRBJ1-2,-,TRBD1,TRBV10-1,TGCGCCAGCAGTGGGGACAGGGTTGGCTACACCTTC,CASSGDRVGYTF
TRBJ2-2,-,TRBD1,TRBV7-3,TGTGCCAGCAGCTCGGGACAGGCGGGCACCGGGGAGCTGTTTTTT,CASSSGQAGTGELFF
TRBJ1-2,-,-,TRBV7-8,TGTGCCAGCAGCAAAGGGGGAGACGGTGGTAACTATGGCTACACCTTC,CASSKGGDGGNYGYTF
TRBJ1-1,once,-,TRBV5-1,TGCGCCAGCAGCTTGGAGTCAGGGGTGGGGAACACTGAAGCTTTCTTT,CASSLESGVGNTEAFF
TRBJ2-5,-,TRBD2,TRBV5-1,TGCGCCAGCAGCCGAACTAGCGGGTCCTTCCAAGAGACCCAGTACTTC,CASSRTSGSFQETQYF
TRBJ1-1,once,TRBD1,TRBV2,TGTGCCAGCCGCCGGGACAGGTTTTACACTGAAGCTTTCTTT,CASRRDRFYTEAFF
TRBJ2-7,-,-,TRBV10-1,TGCGCCAGCAGCCAGGGTTCCCTTGGGGAGCAGTACTTC,CASSQGSLGEQYF
TRBJ1-4,-,TRBD1,TRBV15,TGTGCCACCAGCAGGGCCCCGGGACAGGGCAATGAAAAACTGTTTTTT,CATSRAPGQGNEKLFF
TRBJ1-1,-,-,TRBV19,TGTGCCAGTAGTATATGGGAGGAGGACGACAAGGGAGCTTTCTTT,CASSIWEEDDKGAFF
TRBJ2-1,-,TRBD2,TRBV30,TGTGCCTGGACGGGGGGTATCCCTACAGCCTACAATGAGCAGTTCTTC,CAWTGGIPTAYNEQFF